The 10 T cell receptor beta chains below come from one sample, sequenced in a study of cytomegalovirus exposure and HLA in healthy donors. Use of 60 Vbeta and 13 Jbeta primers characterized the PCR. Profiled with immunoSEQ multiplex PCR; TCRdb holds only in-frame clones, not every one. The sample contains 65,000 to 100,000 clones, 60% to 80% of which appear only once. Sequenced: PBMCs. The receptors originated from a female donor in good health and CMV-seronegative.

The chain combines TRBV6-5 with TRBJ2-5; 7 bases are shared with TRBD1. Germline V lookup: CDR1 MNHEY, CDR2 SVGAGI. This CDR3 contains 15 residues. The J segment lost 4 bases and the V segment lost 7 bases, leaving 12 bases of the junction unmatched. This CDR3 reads CASTEQTGSGETQYF. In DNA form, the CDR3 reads TGTGCCAGCACCGAACAGACAGGGTCAGGAGAGACCCAGTACTTC.

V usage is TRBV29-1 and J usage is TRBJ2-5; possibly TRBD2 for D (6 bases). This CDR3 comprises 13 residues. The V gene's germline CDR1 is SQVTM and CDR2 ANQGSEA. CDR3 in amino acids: CSSLREPQETQYF. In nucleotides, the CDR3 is TGCAGTTCCCTTCGGGAGCCACAAGAGACCCAGTACTTC.

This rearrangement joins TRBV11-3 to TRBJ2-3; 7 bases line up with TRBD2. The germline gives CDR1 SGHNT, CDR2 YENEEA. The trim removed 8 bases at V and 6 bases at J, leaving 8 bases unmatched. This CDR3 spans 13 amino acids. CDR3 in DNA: TGTGCCAGCGGCCGGGACTATCCCGATACGCAGTATTTT. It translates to CASGRDYPDTQYF.

CDR3 region: CASSPGTGKYEQYF. The CDR3 coding sequence is TGTGCCAGCAGTCCCGGGACAGGGAAGTACGAGCAGTACTTC. The J gene is TRBJ2-7, the V gene TRBV6-5; TRBD1 matches at 9 bases. V was pared by 5 bases and J by 4 bases, with 6 bases of the junction left unmatched. Looked up from germline, CDR1 is MNHEY and CDR2 is SVGAGI. The CDR3 covers 14 residues.

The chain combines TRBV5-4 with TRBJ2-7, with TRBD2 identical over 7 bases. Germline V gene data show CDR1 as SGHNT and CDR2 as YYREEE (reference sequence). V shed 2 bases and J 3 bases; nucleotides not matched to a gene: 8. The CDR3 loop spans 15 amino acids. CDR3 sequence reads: CASSFGRGLVYEQYF. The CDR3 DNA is TGTGCCAGCAGCTTCGGGCGTGGACTAGTCTACGAGCAGTACTTC.

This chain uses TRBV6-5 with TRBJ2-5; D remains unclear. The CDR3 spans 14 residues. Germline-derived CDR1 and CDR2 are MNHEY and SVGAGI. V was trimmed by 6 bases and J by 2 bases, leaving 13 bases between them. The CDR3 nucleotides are TGTGCCAGCAGCCGTACACAGCCACAAGAGACCCAGTACTTC. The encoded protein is CASSRTQPQETQYF.

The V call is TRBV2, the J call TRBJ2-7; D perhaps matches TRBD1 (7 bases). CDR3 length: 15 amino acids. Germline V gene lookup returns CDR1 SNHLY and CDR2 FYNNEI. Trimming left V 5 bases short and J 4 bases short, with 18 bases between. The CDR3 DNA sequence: TGTGCCAGCAGTTCCGGGACCCCAGGGGGGTACGAGCAGTACTTC. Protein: CASSSGTPGGYEQYF. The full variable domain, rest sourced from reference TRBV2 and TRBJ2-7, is EPEVTQTPSHQVTQMGQEVILRCVPISNHLYFYWYRQILGQKVEFLVSFYNNEISEKSEIFDDQFSVERPDGSNFTLKIRSTKLEDSAMYFCASSSGTPGGYEQYFGPGTRLTVT.

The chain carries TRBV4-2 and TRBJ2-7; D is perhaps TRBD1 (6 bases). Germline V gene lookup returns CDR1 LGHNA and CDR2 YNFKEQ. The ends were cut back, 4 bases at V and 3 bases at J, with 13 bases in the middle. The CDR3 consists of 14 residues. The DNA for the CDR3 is TGTGCCAGCAGCCGCACAGGGTTGATCTACGAGCAGTACTTC. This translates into CASSRTGLIYEQYF.

The CDR3 sequence: CASSLVRGVGFNEQFF. The DNA of the CDR3 is TGTGCCAGCAGCTTAGTCCGGGGAGTAGGTTTCAATGAGCAGTTCTTC. The rearrangement uses TRBV7-6 and TRBJ2-1, with a tentative D call TRBD2 (5 bases). Trimming stripped 1 base from V and 6 bases from J, with 16 bases between. Germline loops: CDR1 SGHVS, CDR2 FNYEAQ. The CDR3 is made up of 16 amino acids. Together with reference TRBV7-6 and TRBJ2-1, the CDR3 gives the full variable domain: GAGVSQSPRYKVTKRGQDVALRCDPISGHVSLYWYRQALGQGPEFLTYFNYEAQQDKSGLPNDRFSAERPEGSISTLTIQRTEQRDSAMYRCASSLVRGVGFNEQFFGPGTRLTVL.

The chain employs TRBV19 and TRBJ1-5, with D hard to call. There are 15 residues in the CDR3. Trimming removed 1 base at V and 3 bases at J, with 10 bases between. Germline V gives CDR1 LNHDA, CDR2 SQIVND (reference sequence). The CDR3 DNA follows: TGTGCCAGTAGTATAGTAACAGCCAACAATCAGCCCCAGCATTTT. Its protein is CASSIVTANNQPQHF.